The clone carrying this T cell receptor (beta chain) was picked up many times. The CDR3 has 13 amino acids. V was clipped by 3 bases and J by 7 bases, with 12 bases between them. This sample is drawn from a study of T cells after yellow fever vaccination. Study-level background: Low-cell-number fractions were prepared with SMART-Seq v4 Ultra Low Input.

TCRdb called the 5' RACE reads again in MiXCR, with one record for every CDR3 protein. The sample has more than 3,500 distinct CDR3 sequences, roughly 8.3% seen once; the top ten hold under 75%. Study-level findings and limits: Some clonotypes, a small share, were shared between CD4 and CD8 compartments. Boosting was followed by the reappearance of most primary-vaccination clones (around 95% CD4, around 91% CD8). The secondary T-cell response peaked on day 5, not day 15, but was weaker.

The chain couples TRBV12-3 or TRBV12-4 to TRBJ1-1, with no clear D. The sample consisted of PBMCs, either bulk or a sorted T-cell subset (CD4+, CD8+, memory, or dextramer-sorted; not recorded which), taken around 45 days after the first yellow fever vaccination. This TCR was recovered from a man aged 18 to 35 who received the YFV17D yellow fever vaccine. CDR3 loop: CASSFFSRSEAFF. In DNA, the CDR3 is TGTGCCAGCAGTTTCTTCTCTCGCAGTGAAGCTTTCTTT.